Listed below are T cell receptor beta chains from one sample, sequenced in a study of control samples from healthy donors and cancer patients. The method was immunoSEQ multiplex PCR; TCRdb's version includes in-frame clones alone and lacks a portion of them. The sample lists some 100,000 clones; roughly 92% were seen once. The sequencing sample was made of blood. The receptor set was obtained from a human donor in good health. The donor label of this sample is uncertain. Both conserved end residues are part of each CDR3. The D gene is left open where the match is weak. Size tells how often a clone was seen (once, few, many) or the class of an expanded clone, and some rows leave it out.

NA TRBJ2-7 TRBD1 TRBV7-9 CASSQKNRGYEQYF TGTGCCAGCAGCCAAAAAAACAGGGGATACGAGCAGTACTTC
NA TRBJ1-1 TRBD1 TRBV9 CASSSRGGVYTEAFF TGTGCCAGCAGCTCCCGAGGGGGCGTTTACACTGAAGCTTTCTTT
NA TRBJ1-2 TRBD1 TRBV7-9 CASSSWTGTNYGYTF TGTGCCAGCAGCTCTTGGACAGGGACTAACTATGGCTACACCTTC
NA TRBJ2-7 TRBD2 TRBV3-1/TRBV3-2 CASSRAGVGREQYF TGTGCCAGCAGCCGTGCGGGAGTCGGCCGCGAGCAGTACTTC
NA TRBJ2-2 NA TRBV3-1/TRBV3-2 CASSQGSWRSRTNTGELFF TGTGCCAGCAGCCAAGGTTCCTGGCGGTCCAGGACGAACACCGGGGAGCTGTTTTTT
NA TRBJ2-6 NA TRBV27 CASSRQESGANVLTF TGTGCCAGCAGTAGACAGGAATCTGGGGCCAACGTCCTGACTTTC
NA TRBJ1-1 TRBD1 TRBV5-6 CASSPGGQGTEAFF TGTGCCAGCAGCCCAGGGGGCCAGGGCACTGAAGCTTTCTTT
NA TRBJ2-1 TRBD1 TRBV6-2/TRBV6-3 CASSTLPGQRYYNEQFF TGTGCCAGCAGTACTTTACCGGGACAGCGCTATTACAATGAGCAGTTCTTC
NA TRBJ1-5 NA TRBV6-1 CASSEGGGTKGQPQHF TGTGCCAGCAGTGAAGGGGGTGGGACGAAAGGGCAGCCCCAGCATTTT
NA TRBJ1-1 NA TRBV6-6 CASTERTEAFF TGTGCCAGCACAGAGAGAACTGAAGCTTTCTTT
NA TRBJ2-3 NA TRBV6-1 CASSEEQDSSTDTQYF TGTGCCAGCAGTGAGGAACAGGACTCTAGCACAGATACGCAGTATTTT
NA TRBJ1-5 NA TRBV19 CASSPQGYSNQPQHF TGTGCCAGTAGTCCTCAGGGTTATAGCAATCAGCCCCAGCATTTT
NA TRBJ2-2 TRBD1 TRBV3-1/TRBV3-2 CASSRRTGGFNTGELFF TGTGCCAGCAGCCGAAGGACAGGGGGATTCAACACCGGGGAGCTGTTTTTT
NA TRBJ1-4 TRBD1 TRBV19 CASRDRGSNEKLFF TGTGCCAGCAGGGACAGGGGATCTAATGAAAAACTGTTTTTT
NA TRBJ1-2 NA TRBV18 CASSPLQGYSGYTF TGTGCCAGCTCACCTCTACAGGGCTATTCTGGCTACACCTTC
NA TRBJ1-2 TRBD1 TRBV23-1 CASSPRQGPNYGYTF TGCGCCAGCAGTCCGCGACAGGGTCCTAACTATGGCTACACCTTC
NA TRBJ1-6 NA TRBV6-1 CASSEYLNGQSHYNSPLHF TGTGCCAGCAGTGAATATCTAAACGGACAGAGTCACTATAATTCACCCCTCCACTTT
once TRBJ2-1 NA TRBV12-3/TRBV12-4 CASSPQGRQFF TGTGCCAGCAGCCCCCAGGGTCGGCAGTTCTTC
NA TRBJ1-6 TRBD1 TRBV5-8 CASVGQGGFRNSPLHF TGTGCCAGCGTGGGACAGGGCGGTTTCAGGAATTCACCCCTCCACTTT
NA TRBJ2-5 NA TRBV20-1 CSAPLETQYF TGCAGTGCTCCCCTAGAGACCCAGTACTTC
NA TRBJ1-1 TRBD1 TRBV7-8 CASSSRTGGNTEAFF TGTGCCAGCAGCTCCAGGACAGGGGGTAATACTGAAGCTTTCTTT
NA TRBJ1-5 NA TRBV19 CASRGGNQPQHF TGTGCCAGTAGGGGGGGCAATCAGCCCCAGCATTTT
few TRBJ2-2 TRBD1 TRBV24-1 CATSDYQTGSTGELFF TGTGCCACCAGTGATTATCAGACAGGGAGCACCGGGGAGCTGTTTTTT
NA TRBJ2-5 NA TRBV9 CASSVATPGTHQETQYF TGTGCCAGCAGCGTAGCTACCCCCGGGACTCACCAAGAGACCCAGTACTTC
NA TRBJ1-5 NA TRBV5-1 CASSPGAGDQPQHF TGCGCCAGCAGCCCTGGGGCAGGGGATCAGCCCCAGCATTTT
once TRBJ1-2 TRBD1 TRBV6-5 CASSWIRTGGNYGYTF TGTGCCAGCAGTTGGATCCGGACAGGGGGCAACTATGGCTACACCTTC
NA TRBJ1-5 NA TRBV5-8 CASKYSNQPQHF TGTGCCAGCAAGTATAGCAATCAGCCCCAGCATTTT
NA TRBJ1-1 TRBD1 TRBV3-1/TRBV3-2 CASSLRDRGTPEAFF TGTGCCAGCAGCCTCCGGGACAGGGGAACACCTGAAGCTTTCTTT
NA TRBJ2-7 TRBD1 TRBV5-4 CASSLERQGTTYEQYF TGTGCCAGCAGCTTGGAACGACAGGGGACGACCTACGAGCAGTACTTC
NA TRBJ1-2 TRBD1 TRBV5-1 CASSLSGQGLHYGYTF TGCGCCAGCAGCTTGTCGGGACAGGGATTACACTATGGCTACACCTTC
NA TRBJ2-1 NA TRBV4-2 CASSQGSRFRDEQFF TGTGCCAGCAGCCAAGGAAGCAGGTTCAGGGATGAGCAGTTCTTC
NA TRBJ1-3 NA TRBV7-9 CASSLGDSGNTIYF TGTGCCAGCAGCTTAGGGGACTCTGGAAACACCATATATTTT
once TRBJ1-5 NA TRBV15 CATSRPQGNQPQHF TGTGCCACCAGCAGACCACAGGGAAATCAGCCCCAGCATTTT
NA TRBJ1-4 TRBD1 TRBV11-2 CASSLGQGREKLFF TGTGCCAGCAGCCTTGGACAGGGGAGGGAAAAACTGTTTTTT
once TRBJ2-3 NA TRBV5-1 CASSPGDRTDTQYF TGCGCCAGCAGCCCAGGGGATCGTACAGATACGCAGTATTTT
NA TRBJ1-5 TRBD1 TRBV24-1 CATSDPTGGNQPQHF TGTGCCACCAGTGATCCAACAGGGGGCAATCAGCCCCAGCATTTT
NA TRBJ2-5 NA TRBV27 CASSKDTRGTQYF TGTGCCAGCAGTAAAGACACCAGAGGGACCCAGTACTTC
NA TRBJ1-1 NA TRBV4-3 CASSQEMGEGLVTEAFF TGCGCCAGCAGCCAAGAGATGGGAGAGGGCCTGGTCACTGAAGCTTTCTTT
once TRBJ1-1 NA TRBV30 CAWCLGGLSRAFF TGTGCCTGGTGTTTGGGGGGCTTAAGCCGAGCTTTCTTT
NA TRBJ1-5 TRBD1 TRBV4-2 CASSQGTSGTGDQPQHF TGTGCCAGCAGCCAGGGGACATCCGGGACAGGGGATCAGCCCCAGCATTTT
NA TRBJ1-5 NA TRBV12-3/TRBV12-4 CASSFGTNQPQHF TGTGCCAGCAGTTTTGGTACCAATCAGCCCCAGCATTTT
NA TRBJ1-5 NA TRBV6-2/TRBV6-3 CASSYWPKPQHF TGTGCCAGCAGTTACTGGCCCAAGCCCCAGCATTTT